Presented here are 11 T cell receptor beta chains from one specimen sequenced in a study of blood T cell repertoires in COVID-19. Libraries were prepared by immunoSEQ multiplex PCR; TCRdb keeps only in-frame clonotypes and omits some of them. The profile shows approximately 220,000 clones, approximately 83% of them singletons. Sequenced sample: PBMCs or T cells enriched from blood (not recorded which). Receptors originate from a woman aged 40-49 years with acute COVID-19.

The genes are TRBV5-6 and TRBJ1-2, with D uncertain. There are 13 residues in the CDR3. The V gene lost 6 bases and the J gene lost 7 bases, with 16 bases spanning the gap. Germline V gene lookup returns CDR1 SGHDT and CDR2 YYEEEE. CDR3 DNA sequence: TGTGCCAGCAACAACGTGGGAGGCTCTGGCTACACCTTC. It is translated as CASNNVGGSGYTF.

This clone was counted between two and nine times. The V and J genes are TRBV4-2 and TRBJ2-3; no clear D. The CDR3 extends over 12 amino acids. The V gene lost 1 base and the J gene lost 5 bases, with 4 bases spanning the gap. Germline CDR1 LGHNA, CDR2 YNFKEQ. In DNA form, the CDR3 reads TGTGCCAGCAGCCAAGTTCTAGATACGCAGTATTTT. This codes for CASSQVLDTQYF.

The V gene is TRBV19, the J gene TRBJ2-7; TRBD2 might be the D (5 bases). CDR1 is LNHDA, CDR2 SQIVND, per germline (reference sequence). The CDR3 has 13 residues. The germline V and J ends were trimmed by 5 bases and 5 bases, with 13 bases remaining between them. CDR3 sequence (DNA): TGTGCCAGTAGTGCCGGGGTAGTGAACGAGCAGTACTTC. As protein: CASSAGVVNEQYF.

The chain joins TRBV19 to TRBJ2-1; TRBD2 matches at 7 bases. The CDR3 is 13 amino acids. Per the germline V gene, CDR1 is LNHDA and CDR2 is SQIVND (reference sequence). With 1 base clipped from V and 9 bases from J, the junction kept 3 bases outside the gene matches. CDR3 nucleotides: TGTGCCAGTAGTATAGGGGACTACGGTGAGCAGTTCTTC. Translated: CASSIGDYGEQFF.

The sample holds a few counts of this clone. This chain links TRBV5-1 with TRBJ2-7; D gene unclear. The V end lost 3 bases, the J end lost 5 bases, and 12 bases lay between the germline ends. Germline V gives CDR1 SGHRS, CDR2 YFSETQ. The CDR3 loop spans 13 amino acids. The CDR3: CASSSTLSDEQYF. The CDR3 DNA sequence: TGCGCCAGCAGCTCTACCTTGTCCGACGAGCAGTACTTC.

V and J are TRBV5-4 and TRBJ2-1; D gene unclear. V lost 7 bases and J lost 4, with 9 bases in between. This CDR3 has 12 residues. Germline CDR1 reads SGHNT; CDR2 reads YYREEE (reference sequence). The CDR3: CASSFGYNEQFF. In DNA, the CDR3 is TGTGCCAGCTCATTCGGGTACAATGAGCAGTTCTTC.

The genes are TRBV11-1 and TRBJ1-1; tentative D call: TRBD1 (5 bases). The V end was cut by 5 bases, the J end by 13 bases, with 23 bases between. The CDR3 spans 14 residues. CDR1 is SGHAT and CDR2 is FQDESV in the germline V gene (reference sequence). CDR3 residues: CASSPRGDHWFGFF. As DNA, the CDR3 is TGTGCCAGCAGCCCCCGGGGGGACCATTGGTTCGGTTTCTTT.

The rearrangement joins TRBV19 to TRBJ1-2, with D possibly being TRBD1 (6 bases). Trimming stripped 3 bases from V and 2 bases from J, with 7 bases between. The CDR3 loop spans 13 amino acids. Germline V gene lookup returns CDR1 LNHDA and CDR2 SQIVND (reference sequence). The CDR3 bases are TGTGCCAGTAGTATCCAGGGGAACTATGGCTACACCTTC. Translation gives CASSIQGNYGYTF.

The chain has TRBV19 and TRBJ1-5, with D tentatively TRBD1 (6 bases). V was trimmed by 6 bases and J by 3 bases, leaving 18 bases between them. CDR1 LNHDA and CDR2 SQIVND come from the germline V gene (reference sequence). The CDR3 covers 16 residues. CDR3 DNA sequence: TGTGCCAGTAGGAAGATCGGGGGGGCTTTCAATCAGCCCCAGCATTTT. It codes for CASRKIGGAFNQPQHF.

The CDR3 DNA sequence: TGTGCCAGTACCATCGCGGGGTTCGGTGGCTACACCTTC. Translating gives CASTIAGFGGYTF. The V gene is TRBV19, the J gene TRBJ1-2; D is unresolved. This CDR3 is built from 13 residues. V was shortened by 7 bases and J by 7 bases, with 16 bases between the two germline ends. Germline CDR1 reads LNHDA; CDR2 reads SQIVND (reference sequence). The full variable domain, rest sourced from reference TRBV19 and TRBJ1-2, is DGGITQSPKYLFRKEGQNVTLSCEQNLNHDAMYWYRQDPGQGLRLIYYSQIVNDFQKGDIAEGYSVSREKKESFPLTVTSAQKNPTAFYLCASTIAGFGGYTFGSGTRLTVV.

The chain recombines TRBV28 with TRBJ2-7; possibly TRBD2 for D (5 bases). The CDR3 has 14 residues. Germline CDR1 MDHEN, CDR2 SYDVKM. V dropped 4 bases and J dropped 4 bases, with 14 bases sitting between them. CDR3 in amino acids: CASSYPQRGYEQYF. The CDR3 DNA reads TGTGCCAGCAGTTACCCTCAGAGAGGGTACGAGCAGTACTTC.